This T cell receptor beta chain was sequenced for a study of somatic mutations in cytotoxic T cells in rheumatoid arthritis. The study's findings and limits: Rheumatoid arthritis patients and age-matched healthy controls showed no significant difference in CD8+ T-cell clonality.

Sequencing was performed with immunoSEQ multiplex PCR; in TCRdb, only in-frame clones are kept and a portion is missing. Altogether 8,000 to 9,500 clones are present, about 80% being singletons, with the ten largest covering approximately 35%. As to this clone: The antigen remains undetermined.

The healthy control blood donors were around 55% female, with median age about 58 years (range roughly 20-70). After CD4+ and CD8+ cells were isolated by positive magnetic bead selection, their purity was checked by flow cytometry. The V end lost 1 base, the J end lost 4 bases, and 10 bases lay between the germline ends. This CDR3 is 14 amino acids long. CDR1 is MGHRA and CDR2 is YSYEKL in the germline V gene. This chain connects TRBV4-1 to TRBJ1-1; D unresolved. Sequencing was done on a sample of CD8+ T cells sorted from blood. The receptor was isolated from a woman between 50 and 59 years old in good health. CDR3 protein: CASSQARSGTEAFF. The CDR3 nucleotides read TGCGCCAGCAGCCAAGCACGGTCTGGCACTGAAGCTTTCTTT.